The clone carrying this T cell receptor (beta chain) was counted between two and nine times. This specimen belongs to a study of blood T cell repertoires in COVID-19. Study details: The study drew acute and convalescent COVID-19 samples from the United States, Italy and Spain. T cells, B-cell-depleted T cells, or PBMCs supplied cDNA or gDNA.

Original processing methods: Estimation of nucleated cell counts relied on the amplification of reference gene primers. The method was immunoSEQ multiplex PCR; TCRdb's version includes in-frame clones alone and lacks a portion of them. The D gene and trimming were derived from the DNA, and the V and J assignments and clone size from that table. The profile shows about 94,000 clones, 80% of them singletons. The clonotype was recovered from a human donor in a cohort sampled during active COVID-19. The specimen was peripheral blood.

The chain's CDR3 is CASSLGPRGSINYGYTF. The CDR3 DNA is TGTGCCAGCAGCTTAGGTCCCAGGGGATCGATTAACTATGGCTACACCTTC. The chain recombines TRBV7-9 with TRBJ1-2, with D possibly TRBD1 on 6 matching bases. The CDR3 runs 17 residues. CDR1 and CDR2 from the germline V gene are SEHNR and FQNEAQ (reference sequence). V lost 1 base and J lost 1, with 16 bases in between.